This T cell receptor beta chain stems from a study of blood T cells in healthy people across ages. The CDR3 runs to 14 residues. J gave up 3 bases and V 10 bases, and 5 bases lay outside the gene matches. Germline lookup yields CDR1 LNHNV and CDR2 YYDKDF (reference sequence). This clonotype was counted at least ten times. Isolated PBMCs totaled at least 6 million in each sample. RNA extraction gave at least 5 micrograms of total RNA per sample. Through a sample-barcoded 5' primer and a J-beta primer mix, a second PCR was run for roughly 7 to 12 cycles. In TCRdb, the 5' RACE reads were re-called with MiXCR into one record per CDR3 protein. In the table there are roughly 640,000 distinct CDR3 sequences, approximately 30% of which are singletons.

The TCR was taken from an elderly woman in good health. The rearrangement uses TRBV15 and TRBJ2-3; 12 nucleotides match TRBD2. The sample was blood. DNA for the CDR3: TGTGCCAGCCAACTAGCGGGGGGAACAGATACGCAGTATTTT. It codes for CASQLAGGTDTQYF.